This note documents a single TCR beta chain sequence. Antigen: not known. The sample belongs to a study of shared clonotypes between healthy human individuals. Authors' methods: With immunoSEQ giving junction-only sequences and no quality scores, filtering differed. Profiled with immunoSEQ multiplex PCR; TCRdb holds only in-frame clones, not every one. Clonal size and the V and J genes are those of that table, whereas D and trimming came from the DNA. The sample shows 490,000 or so clones, about 80% of them seen only once. Study-wide findings and caveats: Blood was the sole source, and tissue repertoires probably differ.

The sequence derives from a woman in her thirties or forties in good health. Some clones in this sample may be carry-over from other donors' samples. The sample comprised PBMCs.

DNA for the CDR3: TGTGCCAGCTTGGGCCCGAACACTGAAGCTTTCTTT. Translated, it gives CASLGPNTEAFF. The chain combines TRBV6-1 with TRBJ1-1; D is ambiguous. The V gene's germline CDR1 is MNHNS and CDR2 SASEGT. The V end lost 8 bases, the J end lost 1 base, and 8 bases lay between the germline ends. There are 12 residues in the CDR3.